These 13 T cell receptor beta chains came from one sample sequenced in a study of regulatory T cells in long-lasting Graves disease. As for time point: newly diagnosed GD, antithyroid drugs for less than 3 months. Isolated PBMC RNA provided the starting material for the TCR library. Arm-PCR with iRepertoire HTBI primers amplified the CDR3 regions for these TCR beta libraries. TCRdb analysed the multiplex PCR reads with MiXCR anew, one entry per CDR3 protein. The data contain roughly 510,000 distinct CDR3 sequences, about 16% of them singletons. The same data also went into a second study, on T cells in Graves' hyperthyroidism and ophthalmopathy.

This sample comprised peripheral blood mononuclear cells (PBMCs), obtained at new diagnosis, from a patient treated with antithyroid drugs. The receptor source for this set is a man younger than 35 with Graves disease.

The chain carries TRBV29-1 and TRBJ2-1; maybe TRBD2 (7 bases). This CDR3 comprises 15 residues. Germline loops: CDR1 SQVTM, CDR2 ANQGSEA. V dropped 4 bases and J dropped 5 bases, with 18 bases sitting between them. CDR3 DNA sequence: TGCAGCGTTGGGGGGGGGGTGTCAGGGGACAATGAGCAGTTCTTC. Amino acids: CSVGGGVSGDNEQFF.

This chain joins TRBV27 and TRBJ2-1; 10 positions match TRBD1. With 3 bases clipped from V and 8 bases from J, the junction kept 7 bases outside the gene matches. Germline values: CDR1 MNHEY, CDR2 SMNVEV (reference sequence). The CDR3 sequence is 15 residues long. DNA of the CDR3: TGTGCCAGCAGTTTCCGGGACAGGGGTGGGGATGAGCAGTTCTTC. Its protein is CASSFRDRGGDEQFF.

This clonotype occurred many times. The chain employs TRBV2 and TRBJ2-6, with D perhaps TRBD2 (6 bases). Trimming stripped 7 bases from V and 1 base from J, with 14 bases between. The CDR3 spans 16 residues. Germline values: CDR1 SNHLY, CDR2 FYNNEI. CDR3 DNA: TGTGCCAGCAAGGTCAGGGACTCATCTGGGGCCAACGTCCTGACTTTC. It encodes CASKVRDSSGANVLTF.

This chain uses TRBV24-1 with TRBJ2-5, with D possibly being TRBD2 (6 bases). V lost 3 bases and J lost 4, with 11 bases in between. The length of the CDR3 is 14 residues. The V gene's germline CDR1 is KGHDR and CDR2 SFDVKD. The CDR3 loop reads CATSDRLRGETQYF. The DNA for the CDR3 is TGTGCCACCAGTGATCGGCTGCGGGGAGAGACCCAGTACTTC.

This clonotype appeared many times. The V gene is TRBV12-3 or TRBV12-4, the J gene TRBJ1-4; TRBD1 matches at 7 bases. The CDR3 runs to 12 residues. V was clipped by 5 bases and J by 11 bases; unmatched bases: 5. The DNA of the CDR3 is TGTGCCAGCAGTACCGCAGGGGGGAAACTGTTTTTT. It yields the protein CASSTAGGKLFF.

The chain combines TRBV19 with TRBJ2-6; 7 nucleotides line up with TRBD1. Germline V CDR1 and CDR2: LNHDA, SQIVND (reference sequence). This CDR3 is built from 14 residues. V lost 7 bases and J lost 2; bases outside the gene matches: 2. The DNA of the CDR3 is TGTGCCAGTATAGACAGGGCTGGGGCCAACGTCCTGACTTTC. Its protein is CASIDRAGANVLTF.

There are many counts of this clonotype. This sequence joins TRBV5-1 and TRBJ1-1; D gene unclear. The CDR3 spans 15 residues. Germline CDR1 and CDR2: SGHRS and YFSETQ. The V end was cut by 4 bases, the J end by 1 base, with 14 bases between. The CDR3 region has the DNA TGCGCCAGCAGCGACATGCCGGAAGGGAACACTGAAGCTTTCTTT. This codes for CASSDMPEGNTEAFF.

Notes on this clonotype: It may be a read error: a sequence one base away is much more abundant. The CDR3 end shows no conserved phenylalanine or tryptophan, and so a read error is likely. This chain uses TRBV6-1 with TRBJ2-7; TRBD1 matches at 7 bases. CDR1 is MNHNS and CDR2 is SASEGT in the germline V gene. This CDR3 is built from 14 residues. Unmatched junction bases numbered 7, after V lost 5 bases and J lost 3 bases. CDR3: CASSPQNRGYEQYL. The CDR3 DNA reads as TGTGCCAGCAGTCCCCAAAACAGGGGCTACGAGCAGTACCTC.

This clonotype was counted only a few times. This chain connects TRBV7-2 to TRBJ2-5; no clear D. This CDR3 has 14 residues. Germline CDR1 and CDR2: SGHTA and FQGNSA. Trimming stripped 1 base from V and 7 bases from J, with 13 bases between. In nucleotides, the CDR3 is TGTGCCAGCAGCTTAGGGTCCAGGCGAGGGACCCAGTACTTC. This encodes CASSLGSRRGTQYF.

This clonotype has ten or more counts. This sequence joins TRBV6-1 and TRBJ2-5, with a weak D call TRBD1 (6 bases). The CDR3 is made up of 15 amino acids. The V and J ends lost 6 bases and 5 bases respectively, with 19 bases between them. Germline values: CDR1 MNHNS, CDR2 SASEGT. The CDR3 loop reads CASRLLGGIRETQYF. CDR3 nucleotides: TGTGCCAGCAGATTACTAGGGGGAATTCGGGAGACCCAGTACTTC.

Details on this clonotype: A much larger clone is a single base away; this may be a read error. The chain is built from TRBV7-9 and TRBJ2-1, with 10 bases fitting TRBD1. Germline assignment: CDR1 SEHNR and CDR2 FQNEAQ (reference sequence). CDR3 length: 13 amino acids. The junction had 1 base not matched to a gene; V was cut back by 8 bases and J by 3 bases. The CDR3 bases are TGTGCCAGCGGGACAGGGGTCTACAATGAGCAGTTCTTC. Translation gives CASGTGVYNEQFF.

The genes are TRBV6-1 and TRBJ2-5; D possibly matches TRBD1 or TRBD2 (5 bases each). Between the trimmed V and J ends, which lost 3 bases and 4 bases, there was a span of 12 bases. Germline V gives CDR1 MNHNS, CDR2 SASEGT. The CDR3 totals 14 residues. CDR3: CASSEGTALETQYF. DNA of the CDR3: TGTGCCAGCAGTGAGGGGACGGCTTTAGAGACCCAGTACTTC.

This clonotype was seen repeatedly, ten times or more. The chain carries TRBV6-5 and TRBJ1-1; D is perhaps TRBD1 (5 bases). The length of the CDR3 is 15 residues. V dropped 2 bases and J dropped 0 bases, with 10 bases sitting between them. Germline V gene sequence: CDR1 MNHEY, CDR2 SVGAGI. The CDR3 bases are TGTGCCAGCAGTTACGGGGCAGGGTTGAACACTGAAGCTTTCTTT. Translated: CASSYGAGLNTEAFF.